A single T cell receptor beta chain is shown here with its context. This entry belongs to a study of blood T cell repertoires in COVID-19. For the study at large: The United States, Italy and Spain supplied acute and convalescent COVID-19 samples. Sample material is recorded as cDNA or gDNA derived from T cells, B-cell-depleted T cells, or PBMCs.

Germline V gene data show CDR1 as SGHNT and CDR2 as YYREEE (reference sequence). Trimming pared 10 bases from V and 0 bases from J, leaving 20 bases between. The CDR3 has 16 residues. TCRdb keeps only in-frame clones here, not all; method: immunoSEQ multiplex PCR. Of roughly 140,000 clones listed, over 70% are singletons. Individuals drawn from around 24 US areas were roughly 18 to 95 years old. Sequencing was performed on PBMCs or T cells enriched from blood (not recorded which). This chain joins TRBV5-4 and TRBJ2-1, with D possibly matching TRBD2 (6 bases). The source of this sequence is a man in his forties or fifties in a cohort exposed to, infected with or recovered from COVID-19 (not recorded which). DNA of the CDR3: TGTGCCGGGTCTAGGGGCGGGGCCGGCTCCTACAATGAGCAGTTCTTC. As protein: CAGSRGGAGSYNEQFF. The full variable domain, rest sourced from reference TRBV5-4 and TRBJ2-1, is ETGVTQSPTHLIKTRGQQVTLRCSSQSGHNTVSWYQQALGQGPQFIFQYYREEENGRGNFPPRFSGLQFPNYSSELNVNALELDDSALYLCAGSRGGAGSYNEQFFGPGTRLTVL.